This T cell receptor beta chain was sequenced for a study of T cell changes during pregnancy in multiple sclerosis. The V and J ends lost 4 bases and 5 bases, in that order; junction bases with no gene match: 8. There are 15 residues in the CDR3. Germline CDR1 reads MGHDK; CDR2 reads SYGVNS. Clones were read by immunoSEQ multiplex PCR, and TCRdb kept only the in-frame ones, dropping some. The sample holds tens of thousands of clones, 90% to 95% seen once. The specimen comprised peripheral blood, sampled after pregnancy. This TCR was sampled from a female donor with multiple sclerosis, enrolled in a pregnancy study. The chain employs TRBV25-1 and TRBJ2-5; 9 bases map to TRBD1. The CDR3 spells CASSVIQGAWETQYF. CDR3 DNA: TGTGCCAGCAGTGTGATACAGGGGGCTTGGGAGACCCAGTACTTC.